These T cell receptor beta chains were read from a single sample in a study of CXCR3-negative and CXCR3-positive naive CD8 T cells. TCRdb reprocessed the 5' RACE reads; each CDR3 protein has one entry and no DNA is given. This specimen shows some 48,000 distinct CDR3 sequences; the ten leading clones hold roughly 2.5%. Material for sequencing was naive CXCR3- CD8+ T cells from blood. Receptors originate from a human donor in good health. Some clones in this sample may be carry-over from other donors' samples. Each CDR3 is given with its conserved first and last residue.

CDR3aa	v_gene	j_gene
CASSQGPGLAGAQNIQYF	TRBV4-1	TRBJ2-4
CASSPAGGQDPNEQFF	TRBV28	TRBJ2-1
CASSRGQGLSPDTQYF	TRBV19	TRBJ2-3
CASSSSGSIYEQYF	TRBV6-5	TRBJ2-7
CASSQDRRPLGYGYTF	TRBV14	TRBJ1-2
CASSLGPDYEQYF	TRBV5-1	TRBJ2-7
CATSSRTVPYEQYF	TRBV15	TRBJ2-7
CAISKRAPGTVAYEQYF	TRBV10-3	TRBJ2-7
CASSIQTDADTQYF	TRBV19	TRBJ2-3
CASGPGTSGRRGYNEQFF	TRBV12-5	TRBJ2-1
CASSLADRVISPLHF	TRBV11-2	TRBJ1-6
CASSLVGGGLAGELFF	TRBV7-2	TRBJ2-2
CASSPGGTGGNEQFF	TRBV4-3	TRBJ2-1
CASSSDGTKNIQYF	TRBV6-2/TRBV6-3	TRBJ2-4
CSASPGRFYEQYF	TRBV20-1	TRBJ2-7
CASSHNSGGSYEQYF	TRBV4-2	TRBJ2-7